This T cell receptor beta chain derives from a study of cytomegalovirus exposure and HLA in healthy donors (dated by TCRdb to about 2017). General notes on the study: An earlier analysis of approximately 640 of the donors reported approximately 270 Gb of sequence data and more than 90 million unique TCR beta sequences from some 180 million T cells. Approximately 330 gigabases of sequencing data and around 85 million unique TCR sequences made up an early release that covered several hundred HLA-typed donors. Of the 350 to 450 genotyped donors, 80% to 90% were placed in the genetic ancestry cluster associated with self-reported Caucasian donors. The study aimed to test whether signatures of past pathogen exposure could be identified by cataloging public T cell receptors. The T cell repertoires of about 700 subjects were profiled by immunosequencing and related to cytomegalovirus serostatus. In addition to the first cohort of 650 to 800 subjects, a separate validation cohort of 130 or so different subjects was used. To predict cytomegalovirus infection status, the study combined high-throughput TCR immunosequencing, statistical association of individual TCRs with disease status, and machine learning. To study patterns of TCR occurrence, a later analysis re-analyzed previously published TCR beta repertoires from 666 donors and added high-resolution HLA genotyping. Rather than using new phenotypic data, the later analysis identified candidate immune exposures from TCR beta sequences and from how often those sequences occurred across donors. An earlier analysis of fewer than 750 of the donors used high-throughput TCR beta sequencing to judge whether each TCR beta V gene segment behaved as functional or pseudogenic. Donor age, sex, ethnicity and CMV serostatus were compiled alongside the repertoire data. Genome-wide SNP genotypes for about 55% of the 666 donors were used in a later genetic analysis, which treated that subset as a discovery cohort. Every discovery cohort repertoire had been produced on one sequencing platform. Both class I and class II loci were covered by HLA typing, at four-digit resolution. The number of typed donors differed by locus: about 629-640 for A, B, C, DRB1 and DQB1; roughly 510 for DQA1; 606 for DPA1; and around 490 for DPB1. Because of strong linkage in the cohort, roughly five DR-DQ haplotypes were treated as single units for association and clustering. Among 300 to 500 genotyped donors of the cohort, an average of roughly 230,000 unique TCR beta nucleotide sequences was sequenced per donor, of which about 18% were non-productive.

The cohort consisted of fewer than 700 healthy bone marrow donors. Cohort members were all nominally healthy when sampled, although unrecorded immune exposures were likely present. The donor was CMV seropositive and was included in the group of approximately 310 seropositive cohort members. A peripheral blood sample was collected from each donor, and TCR beta sequencing was performed on peripheral blood mononuclear cells. Genomic DNA extraction from the blood cell samples was performed with the Qiagen DNeasy Blood Extraction Kit. Here is what the overall study found, with its caveats: Linkage disequilibrium might explain the correlated functional status among segregating V segments, but an unknown experimental factor could not be ruled out. The authors suggested that the approach could potentially be extended to other disease states and immunological phenotypes. When HLA alleles, especially DR and DQ, strongly co-occurred, TCR associations were difficult to assign to individual alleles. The study listed 150 to 200 TCR beta chains as associated with cytomegalovirus. The cohort was sequenced for TCR beta chains only, and without alpha or paired-chain data the features that could be detected were limited. A further reported finding was that TCR beta sequences accurately predicted the HLA-A and HLA-B alleles for most subjects in the first cohort. According to a later analysis, parvovirus B19, influenza, CMV and Epstein-Barr virus appeared linked to several top co-occurrence clusters. Immune exposure information for the cohort was limited to CMV serostatus. Some IMGT-functional V segments, including TRBV6-2 and TRBV6-3, could not be told apart with the 87-base-pair reads, so those segments were excluded. Because counts were too low, roughly 18 rarely observed V segments, including chromosome 9 orphons, were left out of the earlier analysis of approximately 500 of the donors. A later analysis found that most CMV-associated TCR beta chains appeared HLA-restricted, with HLA associations seemingly driven largely by CMV exposure. A later genetic analysis associated a missense DCLRE1C variant with V-gene and J-gene trimming of TCR beta chains, and an independent cohort replicated the association. Because HLA typing was missing for some donors at each locus, association tests included only the typed subset. A few of the identified cytomegalovirus-associated TCR beta chains were confirmed in vitro to be specific for cytomegalovirus antigens. In a later genetic analysis, fewer N-insertions in productive TCRs were reported among donors in an Asian-associated ancestry cluster than the 666-donor mean. While some public TCRs were present in many individuals, most TCR sequences turned up only very rarely across donors. A later analysis found that HLA-associated TCR beta chains were more clonally expanded and had lower generation probabilities than equally common non-associated chains. A group of highly shared sequence variants was considered likely to be a technical artifact of the sequencing pipeline. The presence/absence analyses assumed that sequencing depth was roughly uniform across donors, and that assumption may not be true. The classifier was reported to diagnose cytomegalovirus status with high specificity and sensitivity in both the original and validation cohorts. At a false discovery rate of 0.05, a later analysis linked fewer than 20,000 TCR beta sequences to specific HLA alleles. In a later analysis, TCR association rates were found to vary across HLA loci, with the most associated TCRs seen for DRB1 alleles and the fewest for HLA-C alleles. In an earlier analysis of some 640 of the donors, most TCR beta V segments were observed in productive rearrangements about 87% or about 30% of the time, broadly matching IMGT annotations.

Library preparation was by the immunoSEQ multiplex PCR assay. For the multiplex PCR, a mixture combining 60 forward primers for TCR Vbeta segments and 13 reverse primers for TCR Jbeta segments was used. The CDR3 region of rearranged TCR beta genes was amplified from genomic DNA by a multiplex PCR assay. The Illumina HiSeq System was used to sequence the amplified TCR beta libraries as 87-base-pair reads. On the authors' methods: In a later analysis, some 80 million unique TCR beta chains were counted across the roughly 670 repertoires, and around 10 million of these chains were shared by at least two donors. Raw reads were error-corrected and collapsed into unique sequences with a nearest-neighbor algorithm that merged closely related sequences to remove PCR and sequencing errors. Alignment of CDR3 sequences to IMGT reference sequences was used to assign V, D and J gene segments. For a sequence to be retained, at least a six-nucleotide match to both a V gene segment and a J gene segment was required. Rearrangements were classified as productive when the CDR3 lacked stop codons and remained in frame with V and J, and all other rearrangements were classified as non-productive. CDR3 was defined according to IMGT convention as the region running from the second conserved V-encoded cysteine to the conserved J-encoded phenylalanine. The earlier analysis of roughly 590 of the donors excluded sequences that lacked an unambiguous match to a single V gene segment. In an earlier analysis of 450 to 750 of the donors, a V segment was called functional when productive rearrangements were above 56.7%, and segregating when the standard deviation between donors exceeded 5%. A statistical classification framework was built for diagnosing cytomegalovirus status from the catalog of TCR beta chain sequences. In a later analysis, V and J genes were assigned by comparing TCR nucleotide sequences against IMGT/GENE-DB human TR gene sequences. Using the TCRdist pipeline, a later analysis assigned CDR3 sequences along with most-parsimonious VDJ recombination scenarios. A later analysis defined each TCR beta chain by its CDR3 amino acid sequence plus V-gene family, and excluded reads lacking a unique V-gene family. To address suspected cross-contamination and a sequencing artifact, a later analysis removed over 500 highly shared, low-generation-probability nucleotide sequences. In a later analysis, a clonal expansion index for each public chain was calculated from normalized within-repertoire ranks of inferred template counts. A later analysis computed generation probabilities with a VDJ recombination model fitted to out-of-frame rearrangements, and checked the results against IGoR. A later analysis scored TCR-TCR, TCR-HLA and TCR-CMV co-occurrence with hypergeometric tests, applying a repertoire-size bias correction to TCR pairs. A later analysis estimated false discovery rates by permuting HLA or CMV assignments 20 times. In a later analysis, co-occurring TCRs were grouped with DBSCAN, and TCRdist sequence similarity was added when clustering was performed within HLA-allele-positive subsets. Repertoires with fewer than 30,000 or more than 120,000 public chains, plus five repertoires with anomalous nucleotide sharing, were excluded from co-occurrence clustering. Not all clones reach the TCRdb copy of this immuneACCESS table, which keeps in-frame sequences only. Checked studies attribute under half of the gap to unresolved V genes and leave the rest unexplained. The V and J calls and clone size are taken from that table; D and trimming were inferred from the DNA. For this sample the table gives roughly 130,000 clones, of which around 74% were detected only once. In total, the top ten clones hold 6.5% to 8% of the sample.

Comments on this clone: Its antigen is currently not known. No much larger clonotype is one base removed from it; base qualities were not supplied. Additional DNA sequences in this sample encode the identical CDR3.

The CDR3 measures 15 amino acids from cysteine to phenylalanine. Only the CDR3 DNA stays, 45 bases, in frame from base 1. CDR1 and CDR2, per the germline V gene, are KGHSH and LQKENI. V is cut back by 3 bases and J by 4 bases, with 5 bases in the junction unmatched. The origin of this receptor is a man aged 40-55 years in good health and CMV-seropositive. The chain is made from TRBV18 and TRBJ2-3; 9 bases in the junction line up with TRBD1. The sequenced sample consisted of PBMCs. CDR3 region: CASSPGTGSADTQYF. Here is the DNA: TGTGCCAGCTCACCTGGGACAGGGAGCGCAGATACGCAGTATTTT.